This entry describes one T cell receptor beta chain. The antigen is undetermined. This CDR3 region has 13 residues. Per germline, CDR1 MNHNS and CDR2 SASEGT. Trimming left V 7 bases short and J 0 bases short, with 7 bases between. Both 60 Vbeta primers and 13 Jbeta primers went into the PCR. Method: immunoSEQ multiplex PCR; TCRdb's copy keeps in-frame clones and lacks some. Among about 190,000 clones, roughly four fifths were seen once, and the ten largest hold about 2.3%. The data are from a study of cytomegalovirus exposure and HLA in healthy donors. Findings and limits, study-wide: For TCR beta chains, V- and J-gene trimming was later linked to a missense DCLRE1C variant. A few chains linked to CMV were shown in vitro to be specific for CMV antigens.

The clonotype originates from a woman in her twenties or thirties in good health and CMV-seronegative. Input material: PBMCs. The genes are TRBV6-1 and TRBJ1-3; D gene unclear. This CDR3 is CASTQFSGNTIYF. CDR3 DNA: TGTGCCAGCACACAGTTCTCTGGAAACACCATATATTTT.